The clone carrying this T cell receptor beta chain was observed a few times. The antigen remains unidentified. The CDR3 end is not reached by the read, which stops 3 residues before it; the germline J gene fills it in. These data are taken from a study of T cell clonality in common variable immunodeficiency. Profiled with immunoSEQ multiplex PCR; TCRdb holds only in-frame clones, not every one. The sample yields some 10,000 clones, without any singletons. CVID subjects were around 14 female and some 27 male, aged roughly 8 to 64. Replacement immunoglobulin had been given to every CVID subject for at least one year. Blood came from CVID subjects not ill and not taking immunomodulatory or immunosuppressive medication. CDR1 and CDR2 (germline): MNHEY, SVGEGT. This CDR3 spans 13 amino acids. V lost 8 bases and J lost 4; bases outside the gene matches: 6. Study-wide points: In common variable immunodeficiency, TCR beta chains reportedly carried fewer deletions and N-nucleotide insertions. CVID subjects had higher TCRbeta clonality than healthy controls, most marked in about a third.

This receptor was identified in a human donor with common variable immunodeficiency. The gene calls are TRBV6-2 or TRBV6-3 and TRBJ2-3; 7 nucleotides line up with TRBD1. The sequenced sample consisted of peripheral blood mononuclear cells. The CDR3 loop is CASARQGSDTQYF. The CDR3 DNA, read in part, is TGTGCCAGCGCCCGACAGGGATCAGATACG.